This is a list of T cell receptor beta chains from one sample in a study of cytomegalovirus exposure and HLA in healthy donors. Some clones are missing from TCRdb's copy, which holds only in-frame ones; the method was immunoSEQ multiplex PCR. The sample yields 120,000 or so clones, about nine tenths seen once. Sequenced: PBMCs. The origin of the receptors is a young woman in good health and CMV-seronegative. CDR3s include the opening cysteine and the closing phenylalanine or tryptophan. The order of the fields is J gene, V gene, clone size, D gene, CDR3 DNA, CDR3 protein. A D gene is named only where the DNA matches it firmly. Size is omitted from some rows. Given values are once, few, many or a class for expanded clones.

J: TRBJ1-5
V: TRBV6-5
size: once
D: -
DNA: TGTGCCAGCAGTCGGTCCTTAAATCAGCCCCAGCATTTT
CDR3: CASSRSLNQPQHF

J: TRBJ1-5
V: TRBV2
size: -
D: TRBD1
DNA: TGTGCCAGCAGCATGACAGGGGGTGATCAGCCCCAGCATTTT
CDR3: CASSMTGGDQPQHF

J: TRBJ2-3
V: TRBV30
size: few
D: -
DNA: TGTGCCTGGAGTATCGGCGGCGCTAGCACAGATACGCAGTATTTT
CDR3: CAWSIGGASTDTQYF

J: TRBJ2-2
V: TRBV13
size: -
D: TRBD1
DNA: TGTGCCAGCAGCCCCAAGGGACAGGACGACACCGGGGAGCTGTTTTTT
CDR3: CASSPKGQDDTGELFF

J: TRBJ2-7
V: TRBV5-1
size: -
D: TRBD1
DNA: TGCGCCAGCAGCAAAGGACAGGGCAACGAGCAGTACTTC
CDR3: CASSKGQGNEQYF

J: TRBJ2-3
V: TRBV7-9
size: -
D: -
DNA: TGTGCCAGCAGCTCACGACAGGTCCCGGGCACAGATACGCAGTATTTT
CDR3: CASSSRQVPGTDTQYF

J: TRBJ2-3
V: TRBV5-1
size: -
D: TRBD2
DNA: TGCGCCAGCAGCTCCCCTCGGACTAGAAGCACAGATACGCAGTATTTT
CDR3: CASSSPRTRSTDTQYF

J: TRBJ1-2
V: TRBV5-5
size: -
D: -
DNA: TGTGCCAGCAGCTTGTATCAGGGGAGCTATGGCTACACCTTC
CDR3: CASSLYQGSYGYTF

J: TRBJ2-1
V: TRBV6-5
size: once
D: TRBD1
DNA: TGTGCCAGCAGTTCCGTCAGGACAGGGGGCAATGAGCAGTTCTTC
CDR3: CASSSVRTGGNEQFF

J: TRBJ1-1
V: TRBV4-2
size: once
D: TRBD1
DNA: TGTGCCAGCAGCCCTAGGACAGGGACCACTGAAGCTTTCTTT
CDR3: CASSPRTGTTEAFF

J: TRBJ2-3
V: TRBV5-1
size: -
D: -
DNA: TGCGCCAGCAGCTTGGCCAGCAGGGTTTTGTCCTTAGGCACAGATACGCAGTATTTT
CDR3: CASSLASRVLSLGTDTQYF

J: TRBJ1-4
V: TRBV6-1
size: -
D: TRBD1
DNA: TGTGCCAGCAGGACCGGGACAGGGGTGGAAAAACTGTTTTTT
CDR3: CASRTGTGVEKLFF

J: TRBJ2-7
V: TRBV27
size: -
D: -
DNA: TGTGCCAGCAGTCCTCCAGGCGTCTACGAGCAGTACTTC
CDR3: CASSPPGVYEQYF

J: TRBJ2-3
V: TRBV2
size: -
D: TRBD2
DNA: TGTGCCAGCAGTGCCGGGACTAGTTTCACAGATACGCAGTATTTT
CDR3: CASSAGTSFTDTQYF

J: TRBJ2-3
V: TRBV4-1
size: -
D: -
DNA: TGCGCCAGCAGAACCATAGGCCAACGGGATGGCACAGATACGCAGTATTTT
CDR3: CASRTIGQRDGTDTQYF

J: TRBJ2-5
V: TRBV5-1
size: -
D: TRBD2
DNA: TGCGCCAGCAGCTTGGCCTTTGCGGGAGTTCTTCAAGAGACCCAGTACTTC
CDR3: CASSLAFAGVLQETQYF

J: TRBJ1-2
V: TRBV28
size: -
D: TRBD1
DNA: TGTGCCAGCAGTTTGCCGGCAGGGGGCGGTAGCTATGGCTACACCTTC
CDR3: CASSLPAGGGSYGYTF

J: TRBJ2-1
V: TRBV6-5
size: -
D: -
DNA: TGTGCCAGCAGTTACGGTGGGCCCTCGGGGGAGCAGTTCTTC
CDR3: CASSYGGPSGEQFF

J: TRBJ1-1
V: TRBV27
size: once
D: -
DNA: TGTGCCAGCGGAGGGCTAGGGAACACTGAAGCTTTCTTT
CDR3: CASGGLGNTEAFF

J: TRBJ2-1
V: TRBV7-9
size: -
D: -
DNA: TGTGCCAGCAGCTCCTTGCGGAACAATGAGCAGTTCTTC
CDR3: CASSSLRNNEQFF

J: TRBJ1-2
V: TRBV11-3
size: -
D: -
DNA: TGTGCCAGCAGCCCCCGGGACACGGGCAACTATGGCTACACCTTC
CDR3: CASSPRDTGNYGYTF

J: TRBJ1-3
V: TRBV5-1
size: -
D: -
DNA: TGCGCCAGCAGCCCCGGAGGAAGCTCTGGAAACACCATATATTTT
CDR3: CASSPGGSSGNTIYF

J: TRBJ2-1
V: TRBV19
size: -
D: -
DNA: TGTGCCAGTAGTCCCCGGGGTTCGGACAATGAGCAGTTCTTC
CDR3: CASSPRGSDNEQFF

J: TRBJ2-3
V: TRBV7-9
size: -
D: -
DNA: TGTGCCAGCAGCCCCCGGGACTCGCCCTCGGAGAAGTATTTT
CDR3: CASSPRDSPSEKYF

J: TRBJ2-7
V: TRBV4-1
size: -
D: -
DNA: TGCGCCAGCAGCCATCCCCCGGCGGGGACTTACTACGAGCAGTACTTC
CDR3: CASSHPPAGTYYEQYF

J: TRBJ2-1
V: TRBV11-2
size: -
D: TRBD2
DNA: TGTGCCAGCAGCCCGGCGGGAGTAAGGTCCTACAATGAGCAGTTCTTC
CDR3: CASSPAGVRSYNEQFF

J: TRBJ1-2
V: TRBV2
size: -
D: TRBD1
DNA: TGTGCCAGCAGTGAAGAGAGACAGGGGTATTATGGCTACACCTTC
CDR3: CASSEERQGYYGYTF

J: TRBJ1-4
V: TRBV5-1
size: -
D: TRBD1
DNA: TGCGCCAGCAGCGCCGGGACAGCAACTAATGAAAAACTGTTTTTT
CDR3: CASSAGTATNEKLFF

J: TRBJ1-4
V: TRBV12-2
size: -
D: -
DNA: TGTGCAAGTCGCTTAAGGAGAAGTCGGGGGAGTAGGAATGAAAAACTGTTTTTT
CDR3: CASRLRRSRGSRNEKLFF

J: TRBJ2-7
V: TRBV27
size: -
D: TRBD1
DNA: TGTGCCAGCAGTTTTAATGGAGCAGGGGGAGCCGAGCAGTACTTC
CDR3: CASSFNGAGGAEQYF

J: TRBJ2-7
V: TRBV7-9
size: -
D: -
DNA: TGTGCCAGCAGCTTAGCAAAAGGAGCAACATCTGAGCAGTACTTC
CDR3: CASSLAKGATSEQYF

J: TRBJ1-3
V: TRBV6-5
size: -
D: -
DNA: TGTGCCAGCAGTTACTCGAGGTTCTCTGGAAACACCATATATTTT
CDR3: CASSYSRFSGNTIYF

J: TRBJ2-7
V: TRBV10-1
size: -
D: TRBD2
DNA: TGCGCCAGCAGCTCAGCGGGAGGCACCTACGAGCAGTACTTC
CDR3: CASSSAGGTYEQYF

J: TRBJ2-3
V: TRBV5-1
size: -
D: -
DNA: TGCGCCAGCACCCCAAATGCGGGCACAGATACGCAGTATTTT
CDR3: CASTPNAGTDTQYF

J: TRBJ2-1
V: TRBV5-5
size: -
D: -
DNA: TGTGCCAGCAGCTTGGTCCCCCGGGACTACAATGAGCAGTTCTTC
CDR3: CASSLVPRDYNEQFF

J: TRBJ2-1
V: TRBV13
size: -
D: TRBD1
DNA: TGTGCCAGCAGTCAGGGGGACAATGAGCAGTTCTTC
CDR3: CASSQGDNEQFF

J: TRBJ2-2
V: TRBV5-6
size: -
D: -
DNA: TGTGCCAGCAGCTTGGGGACACACGGGGAGCTGTTTTTT
CDR3: CASSLGTHGELFF

J: TRBJ2-7
V: TRBV27
size: -
D: TRBD1
DNA: TGTGCCAGCAGTTTATCTTCCGGGACAGGGGTATACGAGCAGTACTTC
CDR3: CASSLSSGTGVYEQYF

J: TRBJ2-5
V: TRBV5-4
size: -
D: TRBD2
DNA: TGTGCCAGCAGCTTTGGACTAGCGGGAGGGCGGAACCAAGAGACCCAGTACTTC
CDR3: CASSFGLAGGRNQETQYF

J: TRBJ2-3
V: TRBV27
size: -
D: TRBD2
DNA: TGTGCCACCCAAGGGGCCGATGGACTAGCGGGCCAGACCACAGATACGCAGTATTTT
CDR3: CATQGADGLAGQTTDTQYF

J: TRBJ1-4
V: TRBV5-4
size: -
D: -
DNA: TGTGCCAGCAGCTTACAGCTCGGGGAAGGCGAAAAACTGTTTTTT
CDR3: CASSLQLGEGEKLFF

J: TRBJ2-7
V: TRBV11-2
size: -
D: -
DNA: TGTGCCAGCAGCTTGGGGGGGCAGGATGAGCAGTACTTC
CDR3: CASSLGGQDEQYF

J: TRBJ1-5
V: TRBV6-5
size: -
D: TRBD1
DNA: TGTGCCAGCAGCCCCACAGGGGGCGGCCAGCCCCAGCATTTT
CDR3: CASSPTGGGQPQHF

J: TRBJ2-2
V: TRBV5-1
size: -
D: -
DNA: TGCGCCAGTGGACATCCGAACACCGGGGAGCTGTTTTTT
CDR3: CASGHPNTGELFF

J: TRBJ2-7
V: TRBV10-3
size: -
D: -
DNA: TGTGCCATCAGGCCGGGACTCTCCTACGAGCAGTACTTC
CDR3: CAIRPGLSYEQYF

J: TRBJ1-2
V: TRBV19
size: -
D: TRBD1
DNA: TGTGCCAGTAAGAAAGGGGGCGCGTTCGGCTACACCTTC
CDR3: CASKKGGAFGYTF

J: TRBJ1-5
V: TRBV5-1
size: -
D: TRBD1
DNA: TGCGCCAGCAGCCCGACAGGGGAGGCCAATCAGCCCCAGCATTTT
CDR3: CASSPTGEANQPQHF

J: TRBJ2-7
V: TRBV5-1
size: -
D: -
DNA: TGCGCCAGCAGCTTGGGGTACAGGGAAAGCTACGAGCAGTACTTC
CDR3: CASSLGYRESYEQYF

J: TRBJ2-3
V: TRBV11-3
size: -
D: -
DNA: TGTGCCAGCAGGTTATCTCGGCGGGGGCCCACAGATACGCAGTATTTT
CDR3: CASRLSRRGPTDTQYF

J: TRBJ2-7
V: TRBV13
size: few
D: -
DNA: TGTGCCAGCAGCCCCCGCCAAGGGAGCGACGAGCAGTACTTC
CDR3: CASSPRQGSDEQYF

J: TRBJ2-7
V: TRBV13
size: -
D: TRBD2
DNA: TGTGCCAGCAGCCAGACCGGGACAAGGACTAGCCCGGCCCTCGAGCAGTACTTC
CDR3: CASSQTGTRTSPALEQYF

J: TRBJ1-4
V: TRBV5-1
size: once
D: TRBD1
DNA: TGCGCCAGCAGCCCCGGGACAGGGGAAGAAAAACTGTTTTTT
CDR3: CASSPGTGEEKLFF